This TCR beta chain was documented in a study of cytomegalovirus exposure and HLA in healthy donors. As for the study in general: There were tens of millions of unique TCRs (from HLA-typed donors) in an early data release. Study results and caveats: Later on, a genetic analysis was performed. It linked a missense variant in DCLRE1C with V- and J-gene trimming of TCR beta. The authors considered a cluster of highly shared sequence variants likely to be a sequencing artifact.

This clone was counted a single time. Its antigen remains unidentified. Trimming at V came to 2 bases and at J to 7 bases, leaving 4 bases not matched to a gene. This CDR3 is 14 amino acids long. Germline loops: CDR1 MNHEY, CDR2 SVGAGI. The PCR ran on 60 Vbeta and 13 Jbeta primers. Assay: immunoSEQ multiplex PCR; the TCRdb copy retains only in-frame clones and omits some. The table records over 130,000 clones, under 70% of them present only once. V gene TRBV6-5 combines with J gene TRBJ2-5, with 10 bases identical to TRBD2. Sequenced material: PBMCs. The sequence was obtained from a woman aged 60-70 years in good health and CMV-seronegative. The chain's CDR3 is CASSYERGGRTQYF. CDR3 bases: TGTGCCAGCAGTTACGAGCGGGGGGGGCGGACCCAGTACTTC.